The 16 T cell receptor beta chains reported below all come from one sample, sequenced in a study of vaccination effects on CD4 cells after COVID-19. Assay used: immunoSEQ multiplex PCR; TCRdb lists only in-frame clones, some missing. The table lists 50,000 to 75,000 clones, roughly 76% of them singletons. In the ViraFEST assay, antigen-specific CD4+ clonotypes were identified by expansion after peptide-pool stimulation. Upon completion of 10 to 11 days in culture, CD4+ T cells were isolated. Their recognized antigens are unknown. The starting material was CD4+ T cells from PBMCs cultured with HCoV-229E spike peptides, obtained before COVID-19 vaccination. These receptors were obtained from a human donor who received a COVID-19 vaccine.

This clone has a handful of counts. The rearrangement uses TRBV5-1 and TRBJ1-6, with 9 bases that match TRBD1. The trim removed 2 bases at V and 4 bases at J, leaving 7 bases unmatched. The CDR3 length is 17 residues. CDR1 SGHRS and CDR2 YFSETQ come from the germline V gene. The CDR3 reads CASSFDRGNIYNSPLHF. The CDR3 DNA is TGCGCCAGCAGCTTCGACAGGGGGAATATTTATAATTCACCCCTCCACTTT.

The chain links TRBV6-5 to TRBJ2-7; a weak D match, TRBD2 (5 bases). Germline loops: CDR1 MNHEY, CDR2 SVGAGI. With 0 bases removed from V and 0 bases from J, the gap between germline ends came to 6 bases. The CDR3 spans 14 residues. In DNA form, the CDR3 reads TGTGCCAGCAGTTACTCGAGGGACTCCTACGAGCAGTACGTC. Protein sequence: CASSYSRDSYEQYV.

This rearrangement joins TRBV30 to TRBJ2-3, with no clear D. The germline V gene encodes CDR1 GTSNPN and CDR2 SVGIG (reference sequence). Trimming took 3 bases from V and 6 from J, leaving 13 bases between them. The CDR3 spans 13 residues. The CDR3 spells CAWSPNSEDTQYF. The CDR3 DNA reads as TGTGCCTGGAGCCCTAACTCTGAGGATACGCAGTATTTT.

Here the CDR3 reads CSGRTYQETQYF. Here the CDR3 DNA reads TGCAGCGGACGGACATATCAAGAGACCCAGTACTTC. The chain couples TRBV29-1 to TRBJ2-5; tentative D call: TRBD1 (5 bases). V lost 7 bases to trimming and J lost 2 bases, with 11 bases between them. CDR1 and CDR2 (germline): SQVTM, ANQGSEA. The CDR3 spans 12 residues. The whole variable domain, remainder taken from reference TRBV29-1 and TRBJ2-5, is SAVISQKPSRDICQRGTSLTIQCQVDSQVTMMFWYRQQPGQSLTLIATANQGSEATYESGFVIDKFPISRPNLTFSTLTVSNMSPEDSSIYLCSGRTYQETQYFGPGTRLLVL.

The J gene is TRBJ1-4, the V gene TRBV6-2 or TRBV6-3; 7 nucleotides agree with TRBD1. CDR1 MNHEY and CDR2 SVGEGT come from the germline V gene. Germline trimming cut 2 bases from V and 7 bases from J; bases unmatched to any gene: 7. The CDR3 has 15 residues. CDR3 in DNA: TGTGCCAGCAGTTACAAGCAGGGGGGGAGTGAAAAACTGTTTTTT. It is translated as CASSYKQGGSEKLFF.

This clone was detected only a few times. This chain connects TRBV19 to TRBJ1-6; TRBD1 agrees at 10 bases. The CDR3 covers 14 residues. CDR1 is LNHDA, CDR2 SQIVND, per germline (reference sequence). V trimming: 9 bases; J trimming: 8 bases; junction bases outside the gene matches: 7. CDR3 in amino acids: CASSRDRGYSPLHF. DNA of the CDR3: TGTGCCAGCAGTCGGGACAGGGGATATTCACCCCTCCACTTT.

This rearrangement joins TRBV4-1 to TRBJ2-3, with D perhaps TRBD1 (6 bases). The CDR3 runs 16 residues. V was pared by 1 base and J by 5 bases, with 16 bases between. Germline-derived CDR1 and CDR2 are MGHRA and YSYEKL. The chain's CDR3 is CASSQVEWGRRDTQYF. Written as DNA, the CDR3 is TGCGCCAGCAGCCAAGTCGAATGGGGGCGACGAGATACGCAGTATTTT.

V is TRBV10-1 and J is TRBJ2-1, with D tentatively TRBD1 (5 bases). Trimming pared 8 bases from V and 8 bases from J, leaving 13 bases between. The CDR3 sequence is 12 residues long. Germline V gene sequence: CDR1 WNHNN, CDR2 SYGVQD (reference sequence). This CDR3 reads CASGAGLHEQFF. For the CDR3, the DNA is TGCGCCAGCGGGGCAGGGCTTCATGAGCAGTTCTTC.

CDR3 DNA: TGTGCCAGTCGGACGGAGAGATATAGCAATCAGCCCCAGCATTTT. Protein: CASRTERYSNQPQHF. The chain uses TRBV19 and TRBJ1-5; D is unclear. The germline gives CDR1 LNHDA, CDR2 SQIVND (reference sequence). This CDR3 spans 15 amino acids. Trimming shortened V by 8 bases and J by 0 bases, and 14 bases separated the two germline ends.

V usage is TRBV11-3 and J usage is TRBJ1-1; D might be TRBD1 (6 bases). V was pared by 4 bases and J by 5 bases, with 14 bases between. The CDR3 has 14 amino acids. CDR1 SGHNT and CDR2 YENEEA come from the germline V gene. The CDR3 sequence is CASSSLDRGTEAFF. CDR3 bases: TGTGCCAGCAGCTCCCTGGACAGAGGAACTGAAGCTTTCTTT.

Worth noting for this clone: The same CDR3 can be traced to other DNA sequences in this sample. V usage is TRBV6-5 and J usage is TRBJ1-3, with 7 bases fitting TRBD1. CDR1 and CDR2 (germline): MNHEY, SVGAGI. The CDR3 is made up of 13 amino acids. The V and J ends lost 9 bases and 3 bases, in that order; junction bases with no gene match: 5. The CDR3 DNA sequence: TGTGCCAGTAGAACAGGGGTTGGAAACACCATATATTTT. The encoded protein is CASRTGVGNTIYF.

This chain uses TRBV20-1 with TRBJ1-3; D is unresolved. V was cut by 3 bases and J by 4 bases, with 16 bases left in between. This CDR3 contains 15 residues. Germline lookup yields CDR1 DFQATT and CDR2 SNEGSKA (reference sequence). The CDR3 here is CSASVTVSGGNTIYF. The CDR3 DNA is TGCAGTGCTAGTGTAACGGTTAGTGGAGGAAACACCATATATTTT.

This chain connects TRBV19 to TRBJ2-7; possibly TRBD1 for D (6 bases). The CDR3 extends over 15 amino acids. The germline gives CDR1 LNHDA, CDR2 SQIVND (reference sequence). V lost 3 bases and J lost 3, with 15 bases in between. DNA for the CDR3: TGTGCCAGTAGTATTTCGGCAGGGGCGGACTACGAGCAGTACGTC. Residues: CASSISAGADYEQYV.

This clone came up once. CDR3 DNA sequence: TGTGCCAGCAGCGCCTCAACTCCCTCCGGGACTAACCAAGAGACCCAGTACTTC. This gives the protein CASSASTPSGTNQETQYF. The chain recombines TRBV9 with TRBJ2-5, with 7 nucleotides matching TRBD2. V dropped 3 bases and J dropped 0; count of bases not matched to a gene: 14. Germline CDR1 is SGDLS and CDR2 is YYNGEE. The CDR3 length is 18 residues.

This clone was seen once. V and J are TRBV11-3 and TRBJ2-5; 8 bases align to TRBD1. CDR1 and CDR2 from the germline V gene are SGHNT and YENEEA. The CDR3 sequence is 16 residues long. V dropped 5 bases and J dropped 7; count of bases not matched to a gene: 15. In DNA form, the CDR3 reads TGTGCCAGCAGCCCGGCGGGACAGGCCCTATTTGGGACCCAGTACTTC. Protein: CASSPAGQALFGTQYF.

The chain joins TRBV24-1 to TRBJ2-3, with D uncertain. The CDR3 totals 11 residues. Germline V gene data show CDR1 as KGHDR and CDR2 as SFDVKD. Trimming took off 6 bases at V and 6 bases at J, with 6 bases between the two ends. DNA for the CDR3: TGTGCCACCAGTATTGCGGATACGCAGTATTTT. Translation: CATSIADTQYF.